The entry below gives a single T cell receptor beta chain sequence along with its context. Its cognate antigen is unknown. The data were obtained in a study of healthy donors' naive CD4 and CD8 T cells. Trimming removed 5 bases from V and 0 bases from J, with 14 bases in between. This CDR3 contains 15 residues. From germline, CDR1 is LNHNV and CDR2 YYDKDF (reference sequence). A linear amplification protocol produced the TCR libraries from 500 ng of total RNA. TCRdb recomputed calls from the reads with MiXCR, one row per CDR3 protein. The sample includes roughly 200,000 distinct CDR3 sequences, over 60% of them seen just once. The study's findings and limits: A reported CD4+/CD8+ bias affected most V and J genes in naive cells.

The TCR originated in a pool of human donors in good health; the sample pools cells from several healthy donors. The specimen was naive CD4+ and CD8+ T cells sorted from blood, pooled from several donors. The chain joins TRBV15 to TRBJ2-7; D perhaps matches TRBD2 (5 bases). CDR3: CATSHPGVASYEQYF. The CDR3 nucleotides read TGTGCCACCAGCCACCCCGGGGTAGCCTCCTACGAGCAGTACTTC.